This T cell receptor (beta chain) was profiled in a study of beta chain features in type 1 diabetes (dated by TCRdb to the late 2010s). As for the study more broadly: Patients and healthy donors did not differ in mean age, gender distribution, total cell number or subset yield. Regulatory and stem cell-like memory subsets were obtained from only 8 patients and roughly 8 healthy donors, while naive and central memory subsets were obtained from all 30 or so donors. Across all samples, around 99 million sorted cells were examined, and cell number per subset correlated strongly with RNA yield. The study compared the TCRB repertoires of sorted circulating CD4+ T cell subsets in recently diagnosed type 1 diabetes patients with those in matched healthy donors.

V and J lose 6 bases and 5 bases, and a span of 7 bases separates them. The CDR3 starts with the cysteine, ends with the phenylalanine, and has 11 residues. Only the CDR3 DNA is retained, 33 bases long and in frame from the first base. CDR1 and CDR2 are read off the germline V gene as SNHLY and FYNNEI. All of the isolated RNA was reverse transcribed with the High Capacity cDNA Reverse Transcription Kit, so expressed TCRB transcripts were sequenced. Naive, central memory and regulatory T cell samples underwent deep immunoSEQ sequencing, averaging around 4 million total reads per sample. After sorted cells were lysed in RLT buffer, RNA was extracted with DNase-treated RNeasy Micro or Mini kits, with the choice depending on cell number. To prevent cross-contamination, each cell subset was processed individually, whereas patient and healthy donor samples were processed jointly. TCRB sequences were amplified from cDNA with the immunoSEQ multiplex PCR, producing 87-bp fragments spanning the CDR3 region. Sequencing of the amplicons was performed on the Illumina HiSeq platform. The paper's processing steps were these. PCR bias was corrected computationally using synthetic template baselines, and reads within Hamming distance 2 were collapsed, with unmergeable singletons discarded. Reads were aligned against IMGT so that V, D and J genes, CDR3 length and insertions or deletions at six rearrangement sites could be assigned. Within each subset, clonotype counts were normalized to sorted cell number, after which true diversity and Gini coefficients were computed with the tcR R package. The overlap coefficient, calculated on TCRB nucleotide sequences, was used to measure repertoire sharing. Out-of-frame TCRB sequences from naive cells were analyzed to stand in for the pre-selection repertoire. This is the immuneACCESS table as TCRdb keeps it, with only in-frame sequences that have V and J called. A part of the clones is gone; compared with another copy, unresolved V genes explain less than half, and the rest is unexplained. That table is the source of V, J and clone size, and D and trimming were worked out from the DNA. Here the sample has some 900,000 clones; roughly a sixth occur a single time. 0.02% to 0.03% of the sample is held by the ten biggest clonotypes.

The study at large found these results: Shorter templates might have been favored by PCR, but patient and control samples were amplified and corrected together, so both groups would have been affected equally by any skew. At VDJ recombination sites, type 1 diabetes patients had fewer insertions and more deleted nucleotides, which implies abnormalities in thymic rearrangement. A moderate but significant shortening of TCRB CDR3 length was observed in type 1 diabetes patients in all four CD4+ subsets. Only small numbers of individuals were included in the HLA sub-analyses, which left unresolved whether HLA type had any influence on TCRB rearrangement. Naive, central memory and regulatory TCRB repertoires appeared to be more alike among patients than among healthy donors. Because cDNA was sequenced instead of genomic DNA, activated cells with high expression could be over-represented, although the groups did not differ in activation or CD3 levels.

From each donor, a single peripheral blood sample of about 120 mL on average was drawn into heparinised tubes. A BD FACSAria II and a panel including CD45RO, CCR7, CD25, CD127, CD95 and CD27 were used to sort naive, central memory, regulatory and stem cell-like memory CD4+ T cells. A purity above 98% was achieved for all sorted populations. Right away, PBMCs were isolated by Lymphoprep density gradient centrifugation and were stained directly, with no culture step. So that batch effects would be minimized, each experiment stained and sorted samples in pairs, pairing one healthy donor with one patient. There are a few counts of this clone. Its cognate antigen has yet to be identified. Within one base of it there is no much larger clone, and no base qualities were kept.

The TCR sequence derives from a woman between 18 and 29 years old in good health. This receptor chain uses TRBV2 and TRBJ2-5; the D gene cannot be named for sure. Sequenced: naive CD4+ T cells from blood. The cell subset or site label, read with the paper, signifies: true naive CD4+ T cells. The nucleotides read TGTGCCAGCAGGATGGAGGAGACCCAGTACTTC. Its coded protein is CASRMEETQYF. With all but the CDR3 taken from the reference TRBV2 and TRBJ2-5 genes, the full variable domain is: EPEVTQTPSHQVTQMGQEVILRCVPISNHLYFYWYRQILGQKVEFLVSFYNNEISEKSEIFDDQFSVERPDGSNFTLKIRSTKLEDSAMYFCASRMEETQYFGPGTRLLVL.